This entry features one TCR beta chain sequence. These data originate in a study of blood T cell repertoires in COVID-19. Study-wide context: The United States, Italy and Spain provided the acute and convalescent COVID-19 samples.

This table comes from immunoSEQ multiplex PCR, and its TCRdb copy is limited to in-frame clones, with some not included. Among hundreds of thousands of clones listed, around 90% were seen once. This CDR3 contains 15 residues. Trimming took 5 bases from V and 10 from J; bases not matched to a gene: 9. Germline V gene sequence: CDR1 SNHLY, CDR2 FYNNEI. Adults between about 18 and 95 years of age took part from 24 US areas. This TCR derives from a man aged 45-60 years who had been exposed to COVID-19. The sequencing sample was made of PBMCs or T cells enriched from blood (not recorded which). This chain uses TRBV2 with TRBJ2-1; TRBD2 matches at 12 bases. The CDR3 spells CASSQESSGRGEQFF. CDR3 DNA: TGTGCCAGCAGTCAGGAGTCTAGCGGGAGGGGCGAGCAGTTCTTC.